A selection of T cell receptor beta chains follows, all from one sample in a study of memory CD4+ T cells and cytomegalovirus serostatus. Generated by immunoSEQ multiplex PCR, the TCRdb table keeps only in-frame clones and is missing some. The data hold approximately 56,000 clones, with roughly 82% observed a single time. Specimen: memory CD4+ T cells from blood. The receptors here all came from an adult in good health and CMV-seronegative. Both conserved end residues are part of each CDR3. D genes are given only for firm matches. Clone size, where shown, is once, few, many, or a class for clones that have expanded.

d_gene | len | j_gene | abundance | v_gene | CDR3nt | CDR3aa
TRBD1 | 15 | TRBJ1-1 | once | TRBV5-4 | TGTGCCAGCAGCCCAGAGTCGACAGGGCACACTGAAGCTTTCTTT | CASSPESTGHTEAFF
TRBD1 | 16 | TRBJ1-1 | once | TRBV7-8 | TGTGCCAGCAGCGACCGGGACAGGGGGATGAACACTGAAGCTTTCTTT | CASSDRDRGMNTEAFF
TRBD1 | 14 | TRBJ1-2 | . | TRBV11-1 | TGTGCCAGCAGCTTAGGAGGGGGCTCCGATGGCTACACCTTC | CASSLGGGSDGYTF
. | 14 | TRBJ2-1 | . | TRBV11-2 | TGTGCCAGCAGCTCGGGGCTCAGCTACAATGAGCAGTTCTTC | CASSSGLSYNEQFF
. | 13 | TRBJ1-6 | . | TRBV11-2 | TGTGCCAGCAGCTTACCAGGGCTTTCACCCCTCCACTTT | CASSLPGLSPLHF
. | 11 | TRBJ1-1 | . | TRBV20-1 | TGCAGTGCTAGGACAGGACACTTAGCTTTCTTT | CSARTGHLAFF
TRBD2 | 17 | TRBJ2-3 | . | TRBV7-2 | TGTGCCAGCAGCTACCGACTAGCGGGGGTGGGCACAGATACGCAGTATTTT | CASSYRLAGVGTDTQYF
. | 16 | TRBJ1-2 | once | TRBV11-1 | TGTGCCAGCAGTTACGGTGGGACGCTAAAAAGCGAAGGCTACACCTTC | CASSYGGTLKSEGYTF
TRBD2 | 14 | TRBJ2-3 | . | TRBV10-3 | TGTGCCATCAGCCCGCGGGGGGGCACAGATACGCAGTATTTT | CAISPRGGTDTQYF
TRBD2 | 15 | TRBJ2-7 | . | TRBV7-2 | TGTGCCAGCAGCCTCACTAGCGGGGATCTCTACGAGCAGTACTTC | CASSLTSGDLYEQYF
. | 14 | TRBJ1-1 | . | TRBV7-3 | TGTGCCAGCAGCTTAAAGGGGGGAGGCACTGAAGCTTTCTTT | CASSLKGGGTEAFF
. | 14 | TRBJ1-2 | . | TRBV6-1 | TGTGCCAGCAGTCTTCATGGGGGGAGCTATGGCTACACCTTC | CASSLHGGSYGYTF
. | 16 | TRBJ2-2 | . | TRBV10-3 | TGTGCCATCAGTGAGAGGGCAAGCAGGGGCACCGGGGAGCTGTTTTTT | CAISERASRGTGELFF
. | 16 | TRBJ2-5 | . | TRBV18 | TGTGCCAGCTCACCACCAGGCTCCCGGGCAGGGGAGACCCAGTACTTC | CASSPPGSRAGETQYF
. | 14 | TRBJ2-4 | few | TRBV5-8 | TGTGCCAGCAGCTTAAGGGGCCCCAAAAACATTCAGTACTTC | CASSLRGPKNIQYF
. | 14 | TRBJ2-2 | . | TRBV9 | TGTGCCAGCAGCCCCCTGCCCGACGCCGGGGAGCTGTTTTTT | CASSPLPDAGELFF
TRBD1 | 15 | TRBJ2-5 | once | TRBV30 | TGTGCCTGGAGTGGGGGGACAGGCCTTGAGGGGACCCAGTACTTC | CAWSGGTGLEGTQYF
TRBD1 | 14 | TRBJ1-3 | . | TRBV29-1 | TGCAGCGTTGACAGGGGGCTATCTGGAAACACCATATATTTT | CSVDRGLSGNTIYF
. | 14 | TRBJ2-7 | . | TRBV21-1 | TGTGCCAGCAGCCCCCGGGGGGCGGGCTACGAGCAGTACTTC | CASSPRGAGYEQYF
. | 13 | TRBJ1-1 | once | TRBV11-2 | TGTGCCAGCAGCTTATGGGAGGACACTGAAGCTTTCTTT | CASSLWEDTEAFF
. | 13 | TRBJ2-1 | . | TRBV5-6 | TGTGCCAGCAGCTTGGGGGGGACCCTCGCTAGGTTCTTC | CASSLGGTLARFF
. | 14 | TRBJ2-3 | . | TRBV4-2 | TGTGCCAGCAGCCAATCCGAACTCACAGATACGCAGTATTTT | CASSQSELTDTQYF
TRBD1 | 12 | TRBJ1-5 | . | TRBV12-5 | TGTGCTAGTGGTTTGGACAGGGGTCCCCAGCATTTT | CASGLDRGPQHF
. | 17 | TRBJ2-6 | . | TRBV5-1 | TGCGCCAGCAGCTCCGCGGGGGCGATATCTGGGGCCAACGTCCTGACTTTC | CASSSAGAISGANVLTF
. | 16 | TRBJ1-5 | once | TRBV19 | TGTGCCAGTAGTACCTCCCACAGAGGGAGCAATCAGCCCCAGCATTTT | CASSTSHRGSNQPQHF
. | 13 | TRBJ2-1 | . | TRBV15 | TGTGCCACCAGCAGAGAGCCCAGGAATGAGCAGTTCTTC | CATSREPRNEQFF
. | 15 | TRBJ1-1 | . | TRBV7-2 | TGTGCCAGCAGCTTAGTAGGGGCCTCAAACACTGAAGCTTTCTTT | CASSLVGASNTEAFF
. | 14 | TRBJ2-1 | . | TRBV5-1 | TGCGCCAGCAGCGAGACAGGTGACAGAGGTGAGCAGTTCTTC | CASSETGDRGEQFF
TRBD1 | 16 | TRBJ2-2 | . | TRBV5-6 | TGTGCCAGCAGAAAGCGGACAGGGCTTAACACCGGGGAGCTGTTTTTT | CASRKRTGLNTGELFF
. | 16 | TRBJ1-5 | . | TRBV15 | TGTGCCACCAGCAGAGGTCCGGGCGAAGTCGGTCAGCCCCAGCATTTT | CATSRGPGEVGQPQHF
TRBD1 | 13 | TRBJ2-7 | . | TRBV6-6 | TGTGCCAGCAGCAGGGGGCGAGCCTACGAGCAGTACTTC | CASSRGRAYEQYF
. | 15 | TRBJ2-3 | . | TRBV5-4 | TGTGCCAGCAGCTTGGTCTCAGGGAGCACAGATACGCAGTATTTT | CASSLVSGSTDTQYF
. | 12 | TRBJ2-3 | . | TRBV6-1 | TGTGCCAGCCGGTGGGGCACAGATACGCAGTATTTT | CASRWGTDTQYF
TRBD1 | 15 | TRBJ1-1 | few | TRBV7-2 | TGTGCCAGCAGCCCCCAGACAGGGGGTGGGACTGAAGCTTTCTTT | CASSPQTGGGTEAFF